This TCR beta chain is from a study of OX40 agonist ivuxolimab in advanced cancers. Study-wide results and limits: Within 6 weeks, CD4+ and CD8+ blood T cells expanded clonally at 0.1 to 3.0 mg/kg.

The method was immunoSEQ multiplex PCR; TCRdb's version includes in-frame clones alone and lacks a portion of them. This table holds approximately 79,000 clones, about 85% found once. Worth noting for this clone: Its antigen is as yet unknown.

Trimming removed 2 bases from V and 0 bases from J, with 11 bases in between. Germline V gives CDR1 LGHNT, CDR2 FRNRAP. There are 17 residues in the CDR3. The origin of this receptor is an adult with an advanced solid tumor such as melanoma, head and neck, liver or kidney cancer. V and J are TRBV12-5 and TRBJ2-6, with D uncertain. The specimen comprised CD4+ or CD8+ T cells sorted from blood, sampled in a trial of the OX40 agonist ivuxolimab. The CDR3 sequence: CASGLPKDVSGANVLTF. The DNA of the CDR3 is TGTGCTAGTGGTTTGCCAAAAGATGTCTCTGGGGCCAACGTCCTGACTTTC.